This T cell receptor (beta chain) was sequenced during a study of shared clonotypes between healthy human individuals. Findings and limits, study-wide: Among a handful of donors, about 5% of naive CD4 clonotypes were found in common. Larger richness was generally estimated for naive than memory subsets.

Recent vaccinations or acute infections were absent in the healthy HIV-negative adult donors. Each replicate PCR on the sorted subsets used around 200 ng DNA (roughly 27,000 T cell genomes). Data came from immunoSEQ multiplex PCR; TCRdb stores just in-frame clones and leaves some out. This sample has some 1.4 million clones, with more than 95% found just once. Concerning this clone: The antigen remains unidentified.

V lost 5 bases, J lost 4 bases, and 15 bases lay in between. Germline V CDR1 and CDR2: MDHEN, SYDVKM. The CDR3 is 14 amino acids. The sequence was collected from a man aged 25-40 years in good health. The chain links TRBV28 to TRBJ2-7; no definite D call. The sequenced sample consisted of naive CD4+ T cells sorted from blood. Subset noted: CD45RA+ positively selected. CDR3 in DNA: TGTGCCAGCAGTCTAACCAGACCGCGATACGAGCAGTACTTC. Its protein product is CASSLTRPRYEQYF.